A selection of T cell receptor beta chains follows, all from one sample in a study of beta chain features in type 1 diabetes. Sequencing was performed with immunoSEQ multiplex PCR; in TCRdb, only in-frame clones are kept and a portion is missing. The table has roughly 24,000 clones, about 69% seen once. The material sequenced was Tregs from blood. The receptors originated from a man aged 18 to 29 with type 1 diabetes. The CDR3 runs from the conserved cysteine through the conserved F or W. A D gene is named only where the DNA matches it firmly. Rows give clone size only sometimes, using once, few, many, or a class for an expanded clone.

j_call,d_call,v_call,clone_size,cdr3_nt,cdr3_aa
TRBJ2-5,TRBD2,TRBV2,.,TGTGCCACCGATCGGGGGGGGGCCGGAGAGACCCAGTACTTC,CATDRGGAGETQYF
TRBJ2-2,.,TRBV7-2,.,TGTGCCAGCAGCTTGGGCTCAGGGCCCACCGGGGAGCTGTTTTTT,CASSLGSGPTGELFF
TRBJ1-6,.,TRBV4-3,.,TGCGCCAGCAGCCAAGTTGGCTATTCACCCCTCCACTTT,CASSQVGYSPLHF
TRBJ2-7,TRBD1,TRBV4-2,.,TGTGCCAGCAGCCAAGACGGGACAGGGGCCGAGCAGTACTTC,CASSQDGTGAEQYF
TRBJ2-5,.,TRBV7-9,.,TGTGCCAGCAGCTTAACAGGGGCGGGGGAGACCCAGTACTTC,CASSLTGAGETQYF
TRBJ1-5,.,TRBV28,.,TGTGCCAGCAGTACCGGACAGACTCAGCCCCAGCATTTT,CASSTGQTQPQHF
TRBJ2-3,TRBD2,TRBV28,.,TGTGCCAGCAGTATAGCGGGAGGCTTCACAGATACGCAGTATTTT,CASSIAGGFTDTQYF
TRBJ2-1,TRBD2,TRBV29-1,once,TGCAGCGCCCTTAGTTCCGGCCAGCGGGAGGCCAGCTCCTACAATGAGCAGTTCTTC,CSALSSGQREASSYNEQFF
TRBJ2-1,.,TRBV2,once,TGTGCCAGCAGAATGACAGGCCCCTACAATGAGCAGTTCTTC,CASRMTGPYNEQFF
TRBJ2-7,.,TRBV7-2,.,TGTGCCAGCAGCTTTATACCCGAGACCTACGAGCAGTACTTC,CASSFIPETYEQYF
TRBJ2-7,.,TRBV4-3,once,TGCGCCAGCAGCCAAGATCTTCAGGCTCGCGAGCAGTACTTC,CASSQDLQAREQYF
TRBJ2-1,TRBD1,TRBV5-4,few,TGTGCCAGCAGCGCTAAACAGGGGGCGCGTAATGAGCAGTTCTTC,CASSAKQGARNEQFF
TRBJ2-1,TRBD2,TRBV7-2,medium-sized,TGTGCCAGCAGCTTAGGCCCAGGGACTAGCGGGAGAGGGAACAATGAGCAGTTCTTC,CASSLGPGTSGRGNNEQFF
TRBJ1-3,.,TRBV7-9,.,TGTGCCAGCAGCTTATCCGGGGGTTACGGAAACACCATATATTTT,CASSLSGGYGNTIYF
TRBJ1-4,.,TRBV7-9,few,TGTGCCAGCAGCCCGCTCCGGTCGCGGGGAAAACTGTTTTTT,CASSPLRSRGKLFF
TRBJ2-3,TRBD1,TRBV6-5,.,TGTGCCAGCAGGACAGGGGGGAAAGATACGCAGTATTTT,CASRTGGKDTQYF
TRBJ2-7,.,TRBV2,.,TGTGCCAGCAGTGACCAGGGCGAGCAGTACTTC,CASSDQGEQYF
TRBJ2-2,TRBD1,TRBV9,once,TGTGCCAGCAGCGTAGGGACAGGATACTGGGAAACCGGGGAGCTGTTTTTT,CASSVGTGYWETGELFF
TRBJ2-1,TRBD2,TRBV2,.,TGTGCCAGCAGGTTCACGGGAGGGCCGGGTGAGCAGTTCTTC,CASRFTGGPGEQFF
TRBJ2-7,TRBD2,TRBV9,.,TGTGCCAGCAGCATCGGGACTAGCGGCGAGCAGTACTTC,CASSIGTSGEQYF
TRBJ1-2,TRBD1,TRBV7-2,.,TGTGCCAGCAGCACCCGGACAGGGGGCGTGCGTGGCTACACCTTC,CASSTRTGGVRGYTF
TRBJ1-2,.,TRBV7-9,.,TGTGCCAGCAGCTCGGACAGATTATACTATGGCTACACCTTC,CASSSDRLYYGYTF
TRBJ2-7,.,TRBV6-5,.,TGTGCCACACGGCCGGGGGTTGCGGGGTACGAGCAGTACTTC,CATRPGVAGYEQYF
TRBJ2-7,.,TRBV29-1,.,TGCAGCGTCCGCAGGGATGGCGAGCAGTACTTC,CSVRRDGEQYF
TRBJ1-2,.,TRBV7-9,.,TGTGCCAGCAGCCGAACAGTATGGTATGGCTACACCTTC,CASSRTVWYGYTF
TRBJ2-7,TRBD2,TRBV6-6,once,TGTGCCAGCAGTCACCGGGGGGCCTACGAGCAGTACTTC,CASSHRGAYEQYF
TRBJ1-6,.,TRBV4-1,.,TGCGCCAGCAGCCCCGGATGGGGGGTTGCACCCCTCCACTTT,CASSPGWGVAPLHF
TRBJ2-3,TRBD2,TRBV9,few,TGTGCCAGCAGCGTAGAAGGCGCGGGGGGAGATACGCAGTATTTT,CASSVEGAGGDTQYF
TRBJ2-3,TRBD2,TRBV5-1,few,TGCGCCAGCCTAGCGGATGGCACAGATACGCAGTATTTT,CASLADGTDTQYF
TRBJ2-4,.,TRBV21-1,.,TGTGCCAGCAGCAAAAAGTACAGTGCGGGGTTAAGCAAAAACATTCAGTACTTC,CASSKKYSAGLSKNIQYF
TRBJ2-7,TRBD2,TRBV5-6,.,TGTGCCAGCAGCTTGGGACTAGCGGGAACCGACTACGAGCAGTACTTC,CASSLGLAGTDYEQYF
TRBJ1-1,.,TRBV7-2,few,TGTGCCAGCAGCTCAACAGGTATTGGCACTGAAGCTTTCTTT,CASSSTGIGTEAFF
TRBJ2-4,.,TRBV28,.,TGTGCCAGCAGAAACCACCCCGGGGGGCCTTTAGCCAAAAACATTCAGTACTTC,CASRNHPGGPLAKNIQYF
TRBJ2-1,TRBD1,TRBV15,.,TGTGCCACCAGCAGGCCAAGGGGACAGGTCAATGAGCAGTTCTTC,CATSRPRGQVNEQFF
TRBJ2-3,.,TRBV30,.,TGTGCCTGGAGTGTACTCCGACAGACTACGCAGTATTTT,CAWSVLRQTTQYF
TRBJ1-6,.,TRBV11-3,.,TGTGCCAGCAGCTCCCCAGGAGCGGGAAATTCACCCCTCCACTTT,CASSSPGAGNSPLHF
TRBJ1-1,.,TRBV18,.,TGTGCCAGCTCACAGGGGGACCTCACTGAAGCTTTCTTT,CASSQGDLTEAFF
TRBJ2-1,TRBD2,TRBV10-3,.,TGTGCCATCAGTCGTGCCAGCGGGGGGGCAAATGAGCAGTTCTTC,CAISRASGGANEQFF
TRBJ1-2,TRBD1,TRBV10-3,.,TGTGCCATCAGGGGGACAGGGGGTTACTATGGCTACACCTTC,CAIRGTGGYYGYTF
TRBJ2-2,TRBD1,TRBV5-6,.,TGTGCCAGCAGCCGGGACAGTTACACCGGGGAGCTGTTTTTT,CASSRDSYTGELFF
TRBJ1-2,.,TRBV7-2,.,TGTGCCAGCAGCTTAGCAGGGACATTAGGGGGCTACACCTTC,CASSLAGTLGGYTF
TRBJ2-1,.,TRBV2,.,TGTGCCAGCAGCCGATTCCTCCCCAGCGGGGCAGGGGTCGGCAATGAGCAGTTCTTC,CASSRFLPSGAGVGNEQFF
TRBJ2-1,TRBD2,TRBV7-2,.,TGTGCCAGCAGCTTAGAAGGCCGACTAGCTGGGCAGTTCTTC,CASSLEGRLAGQFF
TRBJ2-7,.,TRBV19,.,TGTGCCAGTAAGGTGCGGGCAGGGGCATACGAGCAGTACTTC,CASKVRAGAYEQYF
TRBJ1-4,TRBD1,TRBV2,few,TGTGCCAGCAGTTCTACGACAGGGAGGAATGAAAAACTGTTTTTT,CASSSTTGRNEKLFF
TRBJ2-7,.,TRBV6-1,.,TGTGCCAGCAGTGACAGGGCCGAGCAGTACTTC,CASSDRAEQYF
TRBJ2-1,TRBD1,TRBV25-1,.,TGTGCCAGCAGTGACCCCGGGACAGGGCGCAATGAGCAGTTCTTC,CASSDPGTGRNEQFF
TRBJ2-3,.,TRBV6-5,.,TGTGCCAGCAGTCCTACGGCAGATACGCAGTATTTT,CASSPTADTQYF
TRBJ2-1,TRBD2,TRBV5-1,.,TGCGCCAGCAGCACCCAGTCCAGCGGGAGGGGGTCTGAGCAGTTCTTC,CASSTQSSGRGSEQFF
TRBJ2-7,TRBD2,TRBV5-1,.,TGCGCCAGCAGCTTGGCGGGAGGTACCTACGAGCAGTACTTC,CASSLAGGTYEQYF
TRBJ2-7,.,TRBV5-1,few,TGCGCCAGCAGCTTGGTTCTTGGAGCGGAGGAGTACGAGCAGTACTTC,CASSLVLGAEEYEQYF